Sequencing of this T cell receptor (beta chain) was carried out in a study of blood T cell repertoires in COVID-19. Study background: Acute and convalescent COVID-19 samples came from the United States, Italy and Spain. Sources were T cells, B-cell-depleted T cells, or PBMCs; the material itself was cDNA or gDNA.

Per the original methods: For nucleated cells, counts were estimated from reference gene primer amplification. The method was immunoSEQ multiplex PCR; TCRdb's version includes in-frame clones alone and lacks a portion of them. The D gene and trimming were derived from the DNA, and the V and J assignments and clone size from that table. The repertoire consists of some 100,000 clones, with around 86% occurring once and the leading ten covering 10%. This CDR3 is built from 18 residues. With 2 bases clipped from V and 0 bases from J, the junction kept 11 bases outside the gene matches. Germline-derived CDR1 and CDR2 are SGHTA and FQGNSA. There are a few counts of this clone.

Sample: peripheral blood. The clonotype comes from a man over 45 with acute or convalescent COVID-19. V and J are TRBV7-2 and TRBJ2-7; 9 nucleotides agree with TRBD2. The CDR3 region is CASSLLVGGTSSSYEQYF. The CDR3 DNA sequence: TGTGCCAGCAGCTTATTGGTAGGCGGGACTAGCTCCTCCTACGAGCAGTACTTC.